Reported below is one TCR beta chain. The target antigen is unknown. Per the germline V gene, CDR1 is MDHEN and CDR2 is SYDVKM. The CDR3 spans 14 residues. The germline V and J ends were trimmed by 7 bases and 2 bases, with 15 bases remaining between them. Treatment reported: oral pan-JAK inhibitor, 5-10 mg twice daily. Researchers picked out CD4+ and CD8+ T cells from PBMCs by sorting. These data are taken from a study of CD8+ T cells in alopecia areata. Study-level results: Lesional scalp displayed greater clonality than normal scalp, most notably in alopecia totalis/universalis. In scalp and blood, many expanded lesional clones persisted during tofacitinib. In scalp samples, resident alphabeta T cells of normal skin are also sequenced.

Reverse transcription of extracted RNA yielded cDNA, which provided the sequencing template. The method was immunoSEQ multiplex PCR; TCRdb's version includes in-frame clones alone and lacks a portion of them. In the table there are more than 100,000 clones, 85% to 90% of which are singletons. The rearrangement uses TRBV28 and TRBJ2-7, with D perhaps matching TRBD2 (6 bases). This material consisted of CD8+ T cells sorted from blood, taken between weeks 30 and 35, from a patient treated with tofacitinib. The TCR originated in a human donor with alopecia areata. The CDR3 region has the DNA TGTGCCAGCACCGGAGGGAGCACACCCTACGAGCAGTACTTC. As protein: CASTGGSTPYEQYF.